Listed below are T cell receptor beta chains from one sample, sequenced in a study of shared clonotypes between healthy human individuals. TCRdb's table, derived via immunoSEQ multiplex PCR, lists solely in-frame clones and lacks some. The sample lists about 1 million clones, around 76% occurring once. Sequencing input: memory CD4+ T cells sorted from blood. Receptors were obtained from a young man in good health. Both conserved end residues are part of each CDR3. The D gene is left open where the match is weak. The listing skips clone size in some rows; elsewhere it reads once, few, many or a size class.

J gene,V gene,clone size,D gene,CDR3 length,CDR3 DNA,CDR3 protein
TRBJ1-6,TRBV4-1,few,TRBD1,14,TGCGCCAGCAGCCAAGTGGACAGGGGTTCACCCCTCCACTTT,CASSQVDRGSPLHF
TRBJ1-2,TRBV7-9,.,.,14,TGTGCCAGCAGCTTAGCCTTGGACAGCTATGGCTACACCTTC,CASSLALDSYGYTF
TRBJ2-7,TRBV5-5,.,TRBD1,14,TGTGCCAGCAACACCGGGACAGGGATCTACGAGCAGTACTTC,CASNTGTGIYEQYF
TRBJ1-1,TRBV19,.,.,19,TGTGCCAGTAGTATCCCCCCCGGGGAGGTGGGCGTTATGTACACTGAAGCTTTCTTT,CASSIPPGEVGVMYTEAFF
TRBJ1-1,TRBV6-6,few,TRBD1,14,TGTGCCAGCAGTCATACAGGGGGCGGGAGGGAAGCTTTCTTT,CASSHTGGGREAFF
TRBJ1-6,TRBV18,.,.,15,TGTGCCAGCTCGCAAACCGGGACCCTCCATTCACCCCTCCACTTT,CASSQTGTLHSPLHF
TRBJ2-7,TRBV7-2,.,TRBD1,16,TGTGCCAGCAGCCGACTACCGGGACAGCGGATCTACGAGCAGTACTTC,CASSRLPGQRIYEQYF
TRBJ2-2,TRBV6-5,once,.,13,TGTGCCAGCAGTTCCTCGGGGACCGGGGAGCTGTTTTTT,CASSSSGTGELFF
TRBJ2-7,TRBV18,.,TRBD2,15,TGTGCCAGCTCACCGGGACTAGCGGGCAACTACGAGCAGTACTTC,CASSPGLAGNYEQYF
TRBJ1-1,TRBV28,.,.,12,TGTGCCTTTGGAAGGGGGGGCACTGAAGCTTTCTTT,CAFGRGGTEAFF
TRBJ2-5,TRBV5-1,.,.,13,TGCGCCAGCAGCTTGTCAGGGGCAGAGACCCAGTACTTC,CASSLSGAETQYF
TRBJ2-7,TRBV7-2,.,TRBD1,15,TGTGCCAGCAGCCCCCTTATGGGACAGCTCTACGAGCAGTACTTC,CASSPLMGQLYEQYF
TRBJ2-6,TRBV19,few,.,15,TGTGCCAGTAGTATAGAAAGCCCTGGGGCCAACGTCCTGACTTTC,CASSIESPGANVLTF
TRBJ2-5,TRBV2,.,.,15,TGTGCCAGCACGGGGGAGAGGGCTCCCCTTGAGACCCAGTACTTC,CASTGERAPLETQYF
TRBJ1-1,TRBV7-9,.,.,14,TGTGCCAGCAGCTTAGAGAGGGAAAACACTGAAGCTTTCTTT,CASSLERENTEAFF
TRBJ2-1,TRBV2,.,TRBD2,14,TGTGCCAGCAGCGCCGGGACTAGTGTCAATGAGCAGTTCTTC,CASSAGTSVNEQFF
TRBJ2-7,TRBV5-8,.,.,13,TGTGCCAGCAGCGACGATTACTCCTACGAGCAGTACTTC,CASSDDYSYEQYF
TRBJ1-2,TRBV15,once,.,15,TGTGCCACCAGCCCTCGAGGGGTAGCTAACTATGGCTACACCTTC,CATSPRGVANYGYTF
TRBJ2-3,TRBV2,.,.,15,TGTGCCAGCACCCAAGGAGCGAGCGGGACAGATACGCAGTATTTT,CASTQGASGTDTQYF
TRBJ2-7,TRBV6-1,.,.,15,TGTGCCAGCAGTGAACAGTCGGGATACTCCTACGAGCAGTACTTC,CASSEQSGYSYEQYF
TRBJ2-5,TRBV6-1,.,TRBD2,16,TGTGCCAGCAGTGAAGTTTCTAGCGGGAGCGAAGGGACCCAGTACTTC,CASSEVSSGSEGTQYF
TRBJ2-7,TRBV5-8,once,TRBD1,15,TGTGCCAGCAGCTTGGAGGGACAGGGTCAAAGCCAGCAGTACTTC,CASSLEGQGQSQQYF
TRBJ1-2,TRBV7-2,.,TRBD1,15,TGTGCCAGCAGCTATACTACGGGACAGCGTTATGGCTACACCTTC,CASSYTTGQRYGYTF
TRBJ2-7,TRBV6-1,.,TRBD1,14,TGTGCCAGCAGCCGGACAGGGGTCAGCTACGAGCAGTACTTC,CASSRTGVSYEQYF
TRBJ2-7,TRBV7-9,few,.,14,TGTGCCAGCACCTTTGGGGGACTTTCAGGCGAGCAGTACTTC,CASTFGGLSGEQYF
TRBJ2-5,TRBV18,.,.,13,TGTGCCAGCTCACCCTGGACAGAAAGGACCCAGTACTTC,CASSPWTERTQYF
TRBJ1-2,TRBV6-6,few,.,12,TGTGCCAGCAGTCCGGAGCCCTATGGCTACACCTTC,CASSPEPYGYTF
TRBJ2-1,TRBV30,.,.,13,TGTGCCTGGAGTGTCTTCAGCGGCAATGAGCAGTTCTTC,CAWSVFSGNEQFF
TRBJ2-1,TRBV5-5,.,TRBD1,16,TGTGCCAGCAGCCCCAGACAGGGGAGCTCCTACAATGAGCAGTTCTTC,CASSPRQGSSYNEQFF
TRBJ2-1,TRBV29-1,.,TRBD2,12,TGCAGCGGCCTCACTAGCGGGAAGGAACAGTTCTTC,CSGLTSGKEQFF
TRBJ2-3,TRBV6-7,few,.,18,TGTGCCAGCAGTTCTACACACCCGCCAGGGTTGTGTATGGATACGCAGTATTTT,CASSSTHPPGLCMDTQYF
TRBJ2-5,TRBV5-4,.,TRBD1,16,TGTGCCAGCAGCCGACAGGGTCTAAGGGAGCAAGAGACCCAGTACTTC,CASSRQGLREQETQYF
TRBJ2-5,TRBV20-1,.,.,11,TGCAGTGCTAGGCTCGGTGAGACCCAGTACTTC,CSARLGETQYF
TRBJ1-4,TRBV12-5,.,TRBD1,14,TGTGCTAGTGGTGTGGACAGGGCAGGGGAAAAACTGTTTTTT,CASGVDRAGEKLFF
TRBJ2-2,TRBV19,.,.,13,TGTGCCAGTGGGGGCAGGAACACCGGGGAGCTGTTTTTT,CASGGRNTGELFF
TRBJ1-4,TRBV11-2,few,.,13,TGTGCCAGCAGTCTCGGGACCGCTGAAAAACTGTTTTTT,CASSLGTAEKLFF
TRBJ2-1,TRBV18,.,.,15,TGTGCCAGCTCACCACCGGGAGGCAACTACAATGAGCAGTTCTTC,CASSPPGGNYNEQFF
TRBJ2-7,TRBV5-1,.,TRBD1,13,TGCGCCATCCCCGGGACAGGGGGTAGGGAGCAGTACTTC,CAIPGTGGREQYF
TRBJ2-1,TRBV28,.,.,15,TGTGCCAGCAGTTTTCTGAGGGGGACATACAATGAGCAGTTCTTC,CASSFLRGTYNEQFF
TRBJ2-3,TRBV5-4,.,TRBD2,14,TGTGCCAGCAGGCCCGGGGGGGCCGCAGATACGCAGTATTTT,CASRPGGAADTQYF
TRBJ2-7,TRBV5-6,.,.,12,TGTGCCAGCAGCTTGCCCCCCAGCGAGGAGTACTTC,CASSLPPSEEYF
TRBJ1-1,TRBV4-3,few,.,13,TGCGCCAGCAGCATGAATAGGCGGACTGAAGCTTTCTTT,CASSMNRRTEAFF
TRBJ2-3,TRBV9,.,TRBD2,15,TGTGCCAGCAGCGCAGGGACTAGCGGAACAGATACGCAGTATTTT,CASSAGTSGTDTQYF
TRBJ2-3,TRBV2,.,.,13,TGTGCCAGCAGTGTTCTGGGGGCATATACGCAGTATTTT,CASSVLGAYTQYF
TRBJ1-1,TRBV28,few,.,12,TGTGCCAGCAGGGTCGGAGTGACCGAAGCTTTCTTT,CASRVGVTEAFF
TRBJ1-5,TRBV6-1,few,.,13,TGTGCCAGCAGTGAAGCGCGGACCAGGCCCCAGCATTTT,CASSEARTRPQHF
TRBJ1-4,TRBV2,.,TRBD1,16,TGTGCCAGCAGTGAAATTTCACAGGGGGCTTCTGAAAAACTGTTTTTT,CASSEISQGASEKLFF
TRBJ2-7,TRBV7-9,.,.,13,TGTGCCAGCAGCCTTGGGGTTTCCTACGAGCAGTACTTC,CASSLGVSYEQYF
TRBJ1-1,TRBV2,.,TRBD1,14,TGTGCCAGCAGTGTTAGGGGAGGCAGGGGGAAAGCTTTCTTT,CASSVRGGRGKAFF
TRBJ2-3,TRBV18,few,.,16,TGTGCCAGCTCACCACCGGTGGGAGGAAGCACAGATACGCAGTATTTT,CASSPPVGGSTDTQYF
TRBJ1-6,TRBV6-6,.,.,14,TGTGCCAGCAGTACAGAGGGCGAGGGATCACCCCTCCACTTT,CASSTEGEGSPLHF
TRBJ2-7,TRBV7-9,.,.,14,TGTGCCAGCAGCTTTTCTGCTTCCTCCTACGAGCAGTACTTC,CASSFSASSYEQYF